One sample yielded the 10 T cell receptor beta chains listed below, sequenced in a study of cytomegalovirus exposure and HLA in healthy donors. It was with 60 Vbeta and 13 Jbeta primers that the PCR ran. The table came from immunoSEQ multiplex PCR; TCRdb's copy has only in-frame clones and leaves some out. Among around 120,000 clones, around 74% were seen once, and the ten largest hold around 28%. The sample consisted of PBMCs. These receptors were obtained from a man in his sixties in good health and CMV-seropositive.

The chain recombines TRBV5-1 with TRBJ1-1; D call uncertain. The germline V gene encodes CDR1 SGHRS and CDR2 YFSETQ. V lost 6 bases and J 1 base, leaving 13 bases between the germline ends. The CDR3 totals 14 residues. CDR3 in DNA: TGCGCCAGCAACAAGGAGGTAGAGAACACTGAAGCTTTCTTT. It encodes CASNKEVENTEAFF.

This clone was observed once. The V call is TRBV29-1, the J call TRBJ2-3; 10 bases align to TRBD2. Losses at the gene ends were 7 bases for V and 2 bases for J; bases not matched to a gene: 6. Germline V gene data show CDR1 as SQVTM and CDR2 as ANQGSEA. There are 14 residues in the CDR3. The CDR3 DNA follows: TGCAGCGGACATAGCGGGAGGATCACAGATACGCAGTATTTT. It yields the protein CSGHSGRITDTQYF.

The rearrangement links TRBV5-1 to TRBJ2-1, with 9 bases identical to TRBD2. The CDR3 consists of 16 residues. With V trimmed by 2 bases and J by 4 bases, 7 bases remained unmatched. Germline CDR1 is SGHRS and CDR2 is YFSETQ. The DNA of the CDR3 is TGCGCCAGCAGCTTTAGCGGGGGCAATCATTACAATGAGCAGTTCTTC. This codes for CASSFSGGNHYNEQFF.

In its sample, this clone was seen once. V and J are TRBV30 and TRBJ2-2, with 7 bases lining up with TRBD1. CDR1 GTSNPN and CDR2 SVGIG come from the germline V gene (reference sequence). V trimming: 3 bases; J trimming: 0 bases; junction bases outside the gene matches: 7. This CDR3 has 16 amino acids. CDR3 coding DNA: TGTGCCTGGAGGGACACCGGGACAGCGAACACCGGGGAGCTGTTTTTT. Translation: CAWRDTGTANTGELFF. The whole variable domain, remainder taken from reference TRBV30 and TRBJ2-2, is SQTIHQWPATLVQPVGSPLSLECTVEGTSNPNLYWYRQAAGRGLQLLFYSVGIGQISSEVPQNLSASRPQDRQFILSSKKLLLSDSGFYLCAWRDTGTANTGELFFGEGSRLTVL.

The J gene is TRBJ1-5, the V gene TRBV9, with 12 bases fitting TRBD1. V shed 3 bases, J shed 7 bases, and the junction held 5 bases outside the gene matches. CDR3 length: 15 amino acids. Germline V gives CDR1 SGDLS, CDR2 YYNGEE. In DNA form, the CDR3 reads TGTGCCAGCAGCGAGGGGACAGGGGGCATCCAGCCCCAGCATTTT. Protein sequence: CASSEGTGGIQPQHF.

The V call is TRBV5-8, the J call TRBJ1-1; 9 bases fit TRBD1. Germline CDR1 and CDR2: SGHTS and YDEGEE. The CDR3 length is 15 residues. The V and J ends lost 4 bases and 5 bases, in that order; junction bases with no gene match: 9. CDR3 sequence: CASSKNRGRGTEAFF. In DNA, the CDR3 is TGTGCCAGCAGCAAGAACAGGGGGCGAGGTACTGAAGCTTTCTTT.

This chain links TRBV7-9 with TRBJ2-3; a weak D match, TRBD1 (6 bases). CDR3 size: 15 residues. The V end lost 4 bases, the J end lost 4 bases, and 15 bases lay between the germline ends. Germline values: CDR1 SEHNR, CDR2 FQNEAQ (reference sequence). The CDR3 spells CASSSGTNRPDTQYF. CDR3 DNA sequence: TGTGCCAGCAGCTCCGGGACAAATCGGCCAGATACGCAGTATTTT. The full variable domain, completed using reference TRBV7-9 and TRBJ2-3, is DTGVSQNPRHKITKRGQNVTFRCDPISEHNRLYWYRQTLGQGPEFLTYFQNEAQLEKSRLLSDRFSAERPKGSFSTLEIQRTEQGDSAMYLCASSSGTNRPDTQYFGPGTRLTVL.

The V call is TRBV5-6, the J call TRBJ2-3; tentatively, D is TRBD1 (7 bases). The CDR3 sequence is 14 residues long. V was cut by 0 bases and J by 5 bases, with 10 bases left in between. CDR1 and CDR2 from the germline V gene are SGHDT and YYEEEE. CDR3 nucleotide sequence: TGTGCCAGCAGCTTGGGGCAGGGGGGAGATACGCAGTATTTT. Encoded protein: CASSLGQGGDTQYF.

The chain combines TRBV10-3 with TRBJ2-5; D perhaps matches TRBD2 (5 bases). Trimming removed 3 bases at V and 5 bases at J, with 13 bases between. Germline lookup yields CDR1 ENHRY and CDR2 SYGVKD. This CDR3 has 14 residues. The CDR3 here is CAISEPVRGETQYF. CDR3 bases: TGTGCCATCAGTGAACCGGTCCGCGGGGAGACCCAGTACTTC.

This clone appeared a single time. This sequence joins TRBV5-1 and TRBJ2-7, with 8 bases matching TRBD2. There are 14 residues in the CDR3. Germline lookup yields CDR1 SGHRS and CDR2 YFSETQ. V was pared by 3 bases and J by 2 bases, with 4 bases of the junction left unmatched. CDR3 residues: CASSWTGLAYEQYF. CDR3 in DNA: TGCGCCAGCAGCTGGACGGGACTAGCCTACGAGCAGTACTTC.